This T cell receptor (beta chain) stems from a study of blood T cell repertoires in COVID-19. The CDR3 consists of 14 residues. V shed 5 bases and J shed 6 bases, with 14 bases lying between them. The germline gives CDR1 SGHNT, CDR2 YENEEA. A few counts support this clone. The method was immunoSEQ multiplex PCR; TCRdb's version includes in-frame clones alone and lacks a portion of them. The sample comprises 200,000 to 250,000 clones, about 91% of which are singletons, and 10% rests with the top ten. Clinical history reported by participants formed the basis on which cohorts were assigned. This clonotype originated in a man between 18 and 29 years old with acute COVID-19. The sample consisted of PBMCs or T cells enriched from blood (not recorded which). The chain carries TRBV11-3 and TRBJ1-5, with TRBD1 as a possible D gene (6 bases). This CDR3 reads CASSVTGLSQPQHF. The CDR3 DNA is TGTGCCAGCAGCGTCACAGGGTTGAGTCAGCCCCAGCATTTT.